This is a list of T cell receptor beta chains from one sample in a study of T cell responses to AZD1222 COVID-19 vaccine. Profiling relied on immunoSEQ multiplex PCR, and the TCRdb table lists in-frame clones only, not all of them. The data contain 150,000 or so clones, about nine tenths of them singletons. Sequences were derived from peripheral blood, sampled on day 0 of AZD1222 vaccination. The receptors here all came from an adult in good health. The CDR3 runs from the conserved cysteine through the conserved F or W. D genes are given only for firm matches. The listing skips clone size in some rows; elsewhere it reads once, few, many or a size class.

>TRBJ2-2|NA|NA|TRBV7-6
TGTGCCAGCAGCTCGACGGTGACGAACACCGGGGAGCTGTTTTTT
CASSSTVTNTGELFF
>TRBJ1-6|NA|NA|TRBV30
TGTGCCTGGAGTAGTACCGACCGGGGTCAGCGCCGGTCACCCCTCCACTTT
CAWSSTDRGQRRSPLHF
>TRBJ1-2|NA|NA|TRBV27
TGTGCCAGCAGCGCGGGGGGCGCGCAAGGTAATGGCTACACCTTC
CASSAGGAQGNGYTF
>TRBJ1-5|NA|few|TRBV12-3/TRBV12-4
TGTGCCAGCAGTCTAGCCAATCAGCCCCAGCATTTT
CASSLANQPQHF
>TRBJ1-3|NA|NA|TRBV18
TGTGCCAGCTCACCACCGGCCGGGGCAGCTGGAAACACCATATATTTT
CASSPPAGAAGNTIYF
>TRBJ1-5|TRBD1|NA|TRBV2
TGTGCCAGCAGCGACCCCTCGCAGGGGGCAAATCAGCCCCAGCATTTT
CASSDPSQGANQPQHF
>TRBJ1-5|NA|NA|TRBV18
TGTGCCAGCTCAACCGCGGACAGTAACAGTCAGCCCCAGCATTTT
CASSTADSNSQPQHF
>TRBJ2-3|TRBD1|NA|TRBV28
TGTGCCAGCAGTTTATCGGGACAGGGGGTCGGGTCGGGTACGCAGTATTTT
CASSLSGQGVGSGTQYF
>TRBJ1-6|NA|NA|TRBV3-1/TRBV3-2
TGTGCCAGCAGCCAAAAGGGTTGGCGGGGTTCACCCCTCCACTTT
CASSQKGWRGSPLHF
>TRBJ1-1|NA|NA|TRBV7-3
TGTGCCAGCAGCTCCCTCTTGAACACTGAAGCTTTCTTT
CASSSLLNTEAFF
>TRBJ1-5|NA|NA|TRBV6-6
TGTGCCAGCAGTCCGACCGGGGGGGCCAATCAGCCCCAGCATTTT
CASSPTGGANQPQHF
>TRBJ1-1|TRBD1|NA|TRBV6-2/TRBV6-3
TGTGCCAGCAGCACGACAGGGGACACTGAAGCTTTCTTT
CASSTTGDTEAFF
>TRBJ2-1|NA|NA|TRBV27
TGTGCCAGCAGTGTCCGGGACCAGAACAATGAGCAGTTCTTC
CASSVRDQNNEQFF
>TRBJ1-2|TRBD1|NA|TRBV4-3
TGCGCCAGCAGCCACTACTTCGGACAGGGGGATTCTATGTATGGCTACACCTTC
CASSHYFGQGDSMYGYTF
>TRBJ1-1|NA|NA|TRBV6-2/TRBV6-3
TGTGCCAGCAGTTACTCGAGCAGGAAGAACACTGAAGCTTTCTTT
CASSYSSRKNTEAFF
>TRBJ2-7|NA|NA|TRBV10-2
TGCGCCAGCAGTGATTTACAGGACTACGAGCAGTACTTC
CASSDLQDYEQYF
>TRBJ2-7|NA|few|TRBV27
TGTGCCAGCAGCCTAGGGGGTGACTACGAGCAGTACTTC
CASSLGGDYEQYF
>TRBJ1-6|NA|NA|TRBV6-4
TGTGCCAGCAGTGACTTCGGATTCGGTAATTCACCCCTCCACTTT
CASSDFGFGNSPLHF
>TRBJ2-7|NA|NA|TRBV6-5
TGTGCCAGCAGTTACTCGGGGACGGATTCCTACGAGCAGTACTTC
CASSYSGTDSYEQYF
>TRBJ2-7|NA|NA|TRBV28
TGTGCCAGCAGCCCCGGCCCGGCGCCCTACGAGCAGTACTTC
CASSPGPAPYEQYF
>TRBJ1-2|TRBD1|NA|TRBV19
TGTGCCAGTAGTAGAACGGGACAGGGAGCTGGCTACACCTTC
CASSRTGQGAGYTF
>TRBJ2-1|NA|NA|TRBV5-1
TGCGCCAGCAGCTTGGAGGGTATCGCCTACAATGAGCAGTTCTTC
CASSLEGIAYNEQFF
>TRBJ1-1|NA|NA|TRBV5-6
TGTGCCAGCAGCTTGATTGGGCGGCGAGCGGTCACTGAAGCTTTCTTT
CASSLIGRRAVTEAFF
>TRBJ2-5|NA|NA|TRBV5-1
TGCGCCAGCAGCTTACAGGGAGAGACCCAGTACTTC
CASSLQGETQYF
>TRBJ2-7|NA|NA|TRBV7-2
TGTGCCAGCAGCTTTCCCCGAGGGAGCGAGCAGTACTTC
CASSFPRGSEQYF
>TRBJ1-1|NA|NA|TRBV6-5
TGTGCCAGCAGGGTTGTACGTTCTGAAGCTTTCTTT
CASRVVRSEAFF
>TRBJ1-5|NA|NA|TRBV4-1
TGCGCCAGCAGCCAAGATGGAGGGGCCTTCAATCAGCCCCAGCATTTT
CASSQDGGAFNQPQHF
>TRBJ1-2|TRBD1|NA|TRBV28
TGTGCCAGCAGTTCGCTGACAGGGGGCCGGAATGGCTACACCTTC
CASSSLTGGRNGYTF
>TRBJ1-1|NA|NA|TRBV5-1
TGCGCCAGCACCCAAACGGGCTACACTGAAGCTTTCTTT
CASTQTGYTEAFF
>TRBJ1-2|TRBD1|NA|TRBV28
TGTGCCAGCAGTTTAGGCGGGGACAGGGTTCATGGCTACACCTTC
CASSLGGDRVHGYTF
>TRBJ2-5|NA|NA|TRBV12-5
TGTGCTAGTGCCGTAAAAGGGGAGACCCAGTACTTC
CASAVKGETQYF
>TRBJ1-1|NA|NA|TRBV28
TGTGCCAGCAGTCGGGTATCTCCGGAAGCTTTCTTT
CASSRVSPEAFF
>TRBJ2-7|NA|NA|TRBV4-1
TGCGCCAGCAGCCAAGATCCGACTCCTTACTACGAGCAGTACTTC
CASSQDPTPYYEQYF
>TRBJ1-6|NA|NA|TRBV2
TGTGCCAGCAGTGGGGGAGGGATGTATAATTCACCCCTCCACTTT
CASSGGGMYNSPLHF
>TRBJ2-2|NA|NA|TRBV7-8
TGTGCCAGCAGCCCAAGGGACCCGAGAAGCGGGGAGCTGTTTTTT
CASSPRDPRSGELFF
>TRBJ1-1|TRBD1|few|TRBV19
TGTGCCAGTAGTGTCTTGGGACAGGGGGGAGCTTTCTTT
CASSVLGQGGAFF
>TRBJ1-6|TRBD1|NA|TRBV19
TGTGCCAGTAGTACCACTTGGGACAGGGGGGAATCACCCCTCCACTTT
CASSTTWDRGESPLHF
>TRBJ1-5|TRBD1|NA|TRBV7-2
TGTGCCAGCAGCCCCAGCCAGGGGGCCCAGCCCCAGCATTTT
CASSPSQGAQPQHF
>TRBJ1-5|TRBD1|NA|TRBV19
TGTGCCAGTAGTAGGGGGACAGTAAATCAGCCCCAGCATTTT
CASSRGTVNQPQHF
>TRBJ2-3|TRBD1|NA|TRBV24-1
TGTGCCACCAGTGATTCTAGGGGACAGGGGCCCAGGTGGGATACGCAGTATTTT
CATSDSRGQGPRWDTQYF
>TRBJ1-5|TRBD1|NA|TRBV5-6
TGTGCCAGCAGCTCCGACAGGGACCAGCCCCAGCATTTT
CASSSDRDQPQHF
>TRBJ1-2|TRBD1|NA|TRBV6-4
TGTGCCAGCAGCCCGGGACAGGGGAACTATGGCTACACCTTC
CASSPGQGNYGYTF
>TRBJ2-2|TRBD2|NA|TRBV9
TGTGCCAGCAGCGTAGGCACTAGCGGGGGCCCGAACACCGGGGAGCTGTTTTTT
CASSVGTSGGPNTGELFF
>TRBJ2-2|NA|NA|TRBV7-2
TGTGCCAGCAGCTTAGCGTTCAGGGCGGACACCGGGGAGCTGTTTTTT
CASSLAFRADTGELFF
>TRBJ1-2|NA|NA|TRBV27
TGTGCCAGCAGGGGGCAGGAGAGCTATGGCTACACCTTC
CASRGQESYGYTF
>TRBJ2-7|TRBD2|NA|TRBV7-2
TGTGCCAGCAGCTTTTATGGCGGGGGCTACGAGCAGTACTTC
CASSFYGGGYEQYF
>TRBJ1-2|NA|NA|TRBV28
TGTGCCAGCAGTTTATATGAGGGGCCAGGAGGCTATGGCTACACCTTC
CASSLYEGPGGYGYTF
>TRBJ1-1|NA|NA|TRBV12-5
TGTGCTAGTGGTTTGGCAGGATACCCTGAAGCTTTCTTT
CASGLAGYPEAFF
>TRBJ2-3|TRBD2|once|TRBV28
TGTGCCAGCAGTTTGGGAGCGGGGGTCCTCACAGATACGCAGTATTTT
CASSLGAGVLTDTQYF
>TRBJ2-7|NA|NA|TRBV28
TGTGCCAGCGCCGGGTCCTACGAGCAGTACTTC
CASAGSYEQYF
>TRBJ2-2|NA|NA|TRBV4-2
TGTGCCAGCAGCCAAGATAACGGGCTAGCCACCGGGGAGCTGTTTTTT
CASSQDNGLATGELFF